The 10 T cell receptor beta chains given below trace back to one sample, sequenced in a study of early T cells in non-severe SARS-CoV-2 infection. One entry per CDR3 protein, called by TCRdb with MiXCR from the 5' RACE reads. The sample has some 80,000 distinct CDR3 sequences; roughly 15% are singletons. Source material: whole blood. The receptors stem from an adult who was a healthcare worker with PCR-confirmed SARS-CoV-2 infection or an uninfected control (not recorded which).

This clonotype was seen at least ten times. The CDR3 nucleotides read TGCAGTGCTAAGCGGGGGGGCAGCGATGAGCAGTTCTTC. Translated: CSAKRGGSDEQFF. The rearrangement links TRBV20-1 to TRBJ2-1; 10 bases agree with TRBD2. Germline V CDR1 and CDR2: DFQATT, SNEGSKA (reference sequence). The junction had 5 bases not matched to a gene; V was cut back by 4 bases and J by 8 bases. The CDR3 runs to 13 residues.

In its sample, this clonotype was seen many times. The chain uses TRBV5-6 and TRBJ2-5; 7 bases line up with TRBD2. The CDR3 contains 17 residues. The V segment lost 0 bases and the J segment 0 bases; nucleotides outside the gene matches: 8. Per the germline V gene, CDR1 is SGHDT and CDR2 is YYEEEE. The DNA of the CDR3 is TGTGCCAGCAGCTTGGATCCCAGACTAGCAGACCAAGAGACCCAGTACTTC. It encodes CASSLDPRLADQETQYF.

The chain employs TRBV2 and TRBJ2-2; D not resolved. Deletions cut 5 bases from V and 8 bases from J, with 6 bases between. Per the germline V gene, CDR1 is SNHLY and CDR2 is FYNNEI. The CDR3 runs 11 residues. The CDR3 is CASSKMGELFF. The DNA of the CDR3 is TGTGCCAGCAGTAAAATGGGGGAGCTGTTTTTT.

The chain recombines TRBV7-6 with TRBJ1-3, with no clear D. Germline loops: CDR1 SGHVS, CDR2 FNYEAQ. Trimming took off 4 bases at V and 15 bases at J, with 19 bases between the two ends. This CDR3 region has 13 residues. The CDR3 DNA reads TGTGCCAGCAGCTCCGAGGAGGGAGGGATTAAATATTTT. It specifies CASSSEEGGIKYF.

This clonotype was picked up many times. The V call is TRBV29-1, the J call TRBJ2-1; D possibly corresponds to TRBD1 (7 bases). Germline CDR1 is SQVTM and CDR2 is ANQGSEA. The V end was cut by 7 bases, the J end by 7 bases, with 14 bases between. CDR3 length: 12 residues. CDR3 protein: CSGAQGRNEQFF. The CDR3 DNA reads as TGCAGCGGGGCACAGGGGAGGAATGAGCAGTTCTTC.

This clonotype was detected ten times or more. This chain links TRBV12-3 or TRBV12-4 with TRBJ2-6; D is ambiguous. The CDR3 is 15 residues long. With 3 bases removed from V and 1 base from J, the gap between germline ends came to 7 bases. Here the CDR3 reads CASSLVGSGANVLTF. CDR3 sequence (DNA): TGTGCCAGCAGTTTGGTGGGGTCTGGGGCCAACGTCCTGACTTTC.

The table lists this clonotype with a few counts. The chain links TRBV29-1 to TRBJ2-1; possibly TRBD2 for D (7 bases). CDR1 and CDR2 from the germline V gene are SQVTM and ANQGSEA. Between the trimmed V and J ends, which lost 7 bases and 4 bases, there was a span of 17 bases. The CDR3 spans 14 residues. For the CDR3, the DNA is TGCAGCGCTCCGGAGGGGGGGCCGTACAATGAGCAGTTCTTC. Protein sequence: CSAPEGGPYNEQFF.

The CDR3 DNA sequence: TGTGCCAGCAGTTACTCGACCGGCGGGCCGAACACTGAAGCTTTCTTT. Translating gives CASSYSTGGPNTEAFF. The chain combines TRBV6-5 with TRBJ1-1, with D hard to call. In germline, CDR1 is MNHEY, CDR2 SVGAGI. The CDR3 covers 16 residues. Between the trimmed V and J ends, which lost 0 bases and 1 base, there was a span of 12 bases.

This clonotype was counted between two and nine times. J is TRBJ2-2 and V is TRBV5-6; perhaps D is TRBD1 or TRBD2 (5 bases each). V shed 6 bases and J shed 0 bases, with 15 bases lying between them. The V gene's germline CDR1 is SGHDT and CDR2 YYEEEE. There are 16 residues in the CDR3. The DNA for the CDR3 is TGTGCCAGCAACAACCCGGGACGTCCGAACACCGGGGAGCTGTTTTTT. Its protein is CASNNPGRPNTGELFF.

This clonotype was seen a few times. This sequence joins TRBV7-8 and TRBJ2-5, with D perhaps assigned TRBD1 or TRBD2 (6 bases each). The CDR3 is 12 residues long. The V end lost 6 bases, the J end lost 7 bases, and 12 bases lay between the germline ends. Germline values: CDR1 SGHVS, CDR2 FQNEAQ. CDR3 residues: CASRGGEVTQYF. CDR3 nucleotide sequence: TGTGCCAGCAGGGGGGGCGAGGTGACCCAGTACTTC.